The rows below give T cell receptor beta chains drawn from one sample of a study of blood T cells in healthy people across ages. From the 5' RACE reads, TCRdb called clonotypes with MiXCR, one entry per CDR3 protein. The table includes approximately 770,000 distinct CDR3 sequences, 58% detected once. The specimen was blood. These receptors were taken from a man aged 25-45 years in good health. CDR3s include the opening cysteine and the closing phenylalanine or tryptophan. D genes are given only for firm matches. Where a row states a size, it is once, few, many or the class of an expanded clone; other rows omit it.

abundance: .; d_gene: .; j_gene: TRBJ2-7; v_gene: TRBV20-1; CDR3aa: CSARDGTISLYEQYF; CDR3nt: TGCAGTGCTAGAGATGGAACGATTTCCTTATACGAGCAGTACTTC
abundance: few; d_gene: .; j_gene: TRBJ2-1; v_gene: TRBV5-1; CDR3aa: CASSFISNNEQFF; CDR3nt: TGCGCCAGCAGCTTTATTAGCAACAATGAGCAGTTCTTC
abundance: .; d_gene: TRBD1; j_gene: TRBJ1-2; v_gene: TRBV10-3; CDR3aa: CAISDPGQENYGYTF; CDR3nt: TGTGCCATCAGTGATCCGGGACAGGAGAACTATGGCTACACCTTC
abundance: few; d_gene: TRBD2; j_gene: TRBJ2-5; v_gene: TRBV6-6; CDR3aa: CASRSSGGAETQYF; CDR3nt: TGTGCCAGCAGATCAAGCGGGGGGGCAGAGACCCAGTACTTC
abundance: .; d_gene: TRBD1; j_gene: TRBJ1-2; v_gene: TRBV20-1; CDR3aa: CSAKTGGETHGYTF; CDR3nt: TGCAGTGCTAAGACAGGGGGTGAAACCCATGGCTACACCTTC
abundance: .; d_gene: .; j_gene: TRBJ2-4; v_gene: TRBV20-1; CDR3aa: CSASHPTVKNIQYF; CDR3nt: TGCAGTGCTAGTCACCCTACTGTCAAAAACATTCAGTACTTC
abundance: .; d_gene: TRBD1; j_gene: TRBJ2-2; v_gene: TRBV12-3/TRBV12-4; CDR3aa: CASRKDRGLTGLNTGELFF; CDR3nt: TGTGCCAGCAGGAAGGACAGGGGGCTTACCGGACTGAACACCGGGGAGCTGTTTTTT
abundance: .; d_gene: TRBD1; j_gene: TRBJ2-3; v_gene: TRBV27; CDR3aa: CASSIILAGGTDTQYF; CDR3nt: TGTGCCAGCAGTATTATCTTGGCAGGGGGCACTGATACGCAGTATTTT
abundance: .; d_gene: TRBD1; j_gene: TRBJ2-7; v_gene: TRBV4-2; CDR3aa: CASSQRTGGDEQYF; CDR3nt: TGTGCCAGCAGCCAAAGGACAGGGGGCGACGAGCAGTACTTC
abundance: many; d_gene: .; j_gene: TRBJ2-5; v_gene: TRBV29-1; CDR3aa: CSAGSQETQYF; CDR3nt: TGCAGCGCGGGATCCCAAGAGACCCAGTACTTC
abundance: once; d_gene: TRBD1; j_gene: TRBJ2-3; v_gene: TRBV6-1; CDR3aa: CASSEISEGAHTDTQYF; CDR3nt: TGTGCCAGCAGTGAGATAAGTGAGGGGGCTCACACAGATACGCAGTATTTT
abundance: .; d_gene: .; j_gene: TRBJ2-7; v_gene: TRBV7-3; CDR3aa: CASSLGRGTDYEQYF; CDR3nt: TGTGCCAGCAGCTTAGGGAGGGGGACTGACTACGAGCAGTACTTC
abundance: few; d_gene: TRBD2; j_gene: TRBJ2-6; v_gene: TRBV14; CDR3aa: CASSQEGRAGANVLTF; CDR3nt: TGTGCCAGCAGCCAAGAAGGGAGGGCTGGGGCCAACGTCCTGACTTTC
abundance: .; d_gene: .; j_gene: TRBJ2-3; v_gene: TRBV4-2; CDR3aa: CASSQVGVDTQYF; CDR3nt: TGTGCCAGCAGCCAAGTCGGGGTAGATACGCAGTATTTT
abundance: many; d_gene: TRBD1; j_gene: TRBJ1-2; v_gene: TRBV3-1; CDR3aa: CASSQTGDGYTF; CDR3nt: TGTGCCAGCAGCCAAACAGGGGATGGCTACACCTTC
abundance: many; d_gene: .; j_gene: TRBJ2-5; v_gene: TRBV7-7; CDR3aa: CASSLVWEETQYF; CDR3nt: TGTGCCAGCAGCTTAGTATGGGAAGAGACCCAGTACTTC
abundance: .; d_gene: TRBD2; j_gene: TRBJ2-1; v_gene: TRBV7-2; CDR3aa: CASSLRWANGRGADEQFF; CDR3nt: TGTGCCAGCAGCTTACGTTGGGCGAACGGGAGGGGAGCCGATGAGCAGTTCTTC
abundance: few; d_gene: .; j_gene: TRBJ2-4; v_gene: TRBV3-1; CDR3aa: CASSQGVRAKNIQYF; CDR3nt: TGTGCCAGCAGCCAAGGGGTCAGAGCCAAAAACATTCAGTACTTC
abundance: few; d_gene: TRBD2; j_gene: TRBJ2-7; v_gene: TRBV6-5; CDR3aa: CASSPGGVEQYF; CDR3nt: TGTGCCAGCAGTCCGGGGGGGGTCGAGCAGTACTTC
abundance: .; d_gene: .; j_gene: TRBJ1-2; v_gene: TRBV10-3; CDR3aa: CAARGLALPYGYTF; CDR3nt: TGTGCCGCGAGGGGCCTGGCCCTGCCCTATGGCTACACCTTC
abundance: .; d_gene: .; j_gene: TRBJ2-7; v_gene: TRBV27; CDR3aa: CASSLSGQNYEQYF; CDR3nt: TGTGCCAGCAGTTTATCAGGACAGAACTACGAGCAGTACTTC
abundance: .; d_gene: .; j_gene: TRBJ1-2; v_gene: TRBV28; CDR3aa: CASSSPGEAYGYTF; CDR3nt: TGTGCCAGCAGTTCTCCAGGGGAGGCCTATGGCTACACCTTC
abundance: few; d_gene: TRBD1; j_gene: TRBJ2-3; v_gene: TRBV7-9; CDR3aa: CASSLLAGGADTQYF; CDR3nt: TGTGCCAGCAGCTTGCTTGCAGGGGGCGCAGATACGCAGTATTTT
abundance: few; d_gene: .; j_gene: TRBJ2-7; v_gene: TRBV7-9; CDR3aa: CASSVDRLYEQYF; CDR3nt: TGTGCCAGCAGTGTGGACAGACTTTACGAGCAGTACTTC
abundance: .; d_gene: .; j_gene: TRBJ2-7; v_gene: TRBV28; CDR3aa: CASSSGAGWYEQYF; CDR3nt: TGTGCCAGCAGTTCGGGAGCAGGGTGGTACGAGCAGTACTTC
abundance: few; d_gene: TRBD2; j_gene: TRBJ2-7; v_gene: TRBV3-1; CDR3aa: CASSQVLAGAYEQYF; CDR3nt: TGTGCCAGCAGCCAAGTACTAGCGGGAGCGTACGAGCAGTACTTC
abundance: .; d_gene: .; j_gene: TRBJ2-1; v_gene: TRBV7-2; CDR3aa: CASSWGRTKPFF; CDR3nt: TGTGCCAGCAGCTGGGGTCGGACTAAGCCGTTCTTC
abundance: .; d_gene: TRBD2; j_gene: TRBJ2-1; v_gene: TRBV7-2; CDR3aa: CASSLLPLAGGTYNEQFF; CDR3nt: TGTGCCAGCAGCCTACTCCCCCTAGCGGGAGGTACCTACAATGAGCAGTTCTTC